This T cell receptor (beta chain) is drawn from a study of shared clonotypes between healthy human individuals. Here immunoSEQ multiplex PCR was the method, and the copy in TCRdb shows in-frame clones only, minus some. The table records over a million clones, 96% of them present only once. With 9 bases removed from V and 0 bases from J, the gap between germline ends came to 15 bases. The CDR3 loop spans 15 amino acids. Germline CDR1 and CDR2: LNHDA and SQIVND (reference sequence). The specimen was naive CD4+ T cells sorted from blood. Indicated subset: CD45RA+ positively selected. This clonotype originated in a man aged 30 to 39 in good health. The V gene is TRBV19, the J gene TRBJ1-5, with TRBD1 as a possible D gene (5 bases). The chain's CDR3 is CASAARENSNQPQHF. DNA of the CDR3: TGTGCCAGCGCCGCCAGGGAAAATAGCAATCAGCCCCAGCATTTT.